This T cell receptor (beta chain) was sequenced in a study of neoadjuvant anti-PD-1 for oral cavity cancer. Looking at the study overall: Around day 43, patients without progression received a fourth nivolumab dose before surgery.

Most PBMC samples had roughly 0.5 ug input DNA in six replicates. Assay used: immunoSEQ multiplex PCR; TCRdb lists only in-frame clones, some missing. This table holds around 60,000 clones, around 80% found once. Stage II-IVA oral cavity squamous cell carcinoma was new and untreated by systemic or radiation therapy. Cohort: HPV-negative, locally advanced oral cavity squamous cell carcinoma patients. Specimen: PBMCs, collected before nivolumab (anti-PD-1) treatment. This sequence was found in a person between 40 and 79 years old with oral cavity squamous cell carcinoma.

The CDR3 DNA reads as TGTGCCAGCAGTGAAGATTTCGGTAAAGAGACCCAGTACTTC. Translating it yields CASSEDFGKETQYF. The genes are TRBV2 and TRBJ2-5; D is undetermined. The germline CDR1 and CDR2 sequences are SNHLY and FYNNEI. V lost 1 base, J lost 3 bases, and 9 bases lay in between. The CDR3 extends over 14 amino acids.